The entry below describes one T cell receptor (beta chain). Its target is unknown. This sample is part of a study of identical twins. Broader study findings: Excess twin sharing in beta out-of-frame sequences was weaker.

MiXCR was run by TCRdb on the 5' RACE reads, yielding one entry per CDR3 protein. The table lists over 200,000 distinct CDR3 sequences, approximately 10% of them singletons. Germline CDR1 DFQATT, CDR2 SNEGSKA (reference sequence). Trimming took 5 bases from V and 1 from J, leaving 6 bases between them. The CDR3 sequence is 12 residues long. V and J are TRBV20-1 and TRBJ1-5; D not resolved. This receptor was taken from a man in his fifties in good health. What was sequenced was memory T cells sorted from blood. CDR3: CSAVRSNQPQHF. The DNA for the CDR3 is TGCAGTGCTGTCAGGAGCAATCAGCCCCAGCATTTT.